A single sample gave rise to the 13 T cell receptor beta chains below, sequenced in a study of T cells in Graves' hyperthyroidism and ophthalmopathy. RNA transcripts gave rise to amplified TCR beta CDR3 regions. First-round RT-PCR with HTBI primers amplified the TCR CDR3 region. TCRdb fed the multiplex PCR reads into MiXCR, producing one record per CDR3 protein. The data show a few hundred thousand distinct CDR3 sequences, with 35% to 55% seen just once and about 8.3% held by the top ten. The sample comprised peripheral blood or thyroid tissue (not recorded which). Receptor source: a woman under 30 with Graves' hyperthyroidism.

The V call is TRBV10-3, the J call TRBJ1-6; D is uncertain. Germline V gene data show CDR1 as ENHRY and CDR2 as SYGVKD. The CDR3 extends over 12 amino acids. The V end lost 11 bases, the J end lost 9 bases, and 14 bases lay between the germline ends. CDR3 loop: CAVGDPFSPLHF. Here the CDR3 DNA reads TGTGCCGTCGGTGACCCCTTTTCACCCCTCCACTTT.

In its sample, this clonotype was seen many times. V gene TRBV5-8 combines with J gene TRBJ1-5; 7 nucleotides agree with TRBD1. Germline V lookup: CDR1 SGHTS, CDR2 YDEGEE. Trimming removed 4 bases from V and 4 bases from J; junction bases left unmatched: 8. CDR3 length: 15 amino acids. DNA of the CDR3: TGTGCCAGCAGCGGGCGGACAGGACTGAATCAGCCCCAGCATTTT. Protein product: CASSGRTGLNQPQHF.

The chain employs TRBV29-1 and TRBJ1-1; 10 nucleotides match TRBD1. This CDR3 region has 14 residues. The V segment lost 7 bases and the J segment 0 bases; nucleotides outside the gene matches: 5. Germline values: CDR1 SQVTM, CDR2 ANQGSEA. CDR3 in amino acids: CSATGQGLNTEAFF. The CDR3 region has the DNA TGCAGCGCCACGGGACAGGGGTTGAACACTGAAGCTTTCTTT.

This clonotype was recorded at least ten times. The rearrangement joins TRBV4-1 to TRBJ2-7, with D tentatively TRBD2 (5 bases). Germline V gene sequence: CDR1 MGHRA, CDR2 YSYEKL. V was shortened by 1 base and J by 2 bases, with 9 bases between the two germline ends. This CDR3 spans 14 amino acids. In DNA form, the CDR3 reads TGCGCCAGCAGCCAAGGGGCGGGTACCTACGAGCAGTACTTC. It is translated as CASSQGAGTYEQYF.

The J gene is TRBJ2-5, the V gene TRBV7-9; D ambiguous. This CDR3 contains 13 residues. V shed 10 bases and J shed 5 bases, with 17 bases lying between them. Germline values: CDR1 SEHNR, CDR2 FQNEAQ (reference sequence). CDR3 coding DNA: TGTGCCACCCTCGCGTGGGTACAGGAGACCCAGTACTTC. Protein product: CATLAWVQETQYF.

This clonotype was counted many times. The chain links TRBV19 to TRBJ1-2; D remains unclear. The germline V and J ends were trimmed by 6 bases and 3 bases, with 11 bases remaining between them. CDR1 and CDR2 from the germline V gene are LNHDA and SQIVND (reference sequence). This CDR3 spans 13 amino acids. CDR3 sequence: CASSTLRDYGYTF. The CDR3 DNA reads TGTGCCAGTAGCACCTTAAGGGACTATGGCTACACCTTC.

Ten or more counts support this clonotype. This CDR3 reads CASSPVAGGLETQYF. The CDR3 coding sequence is TGTGCCAGCAGCCCGGTAGCGGGAGGACTAGAGACCCAGTACTTC. This chain links TRBV7-3 with TRBJ2-5, with 10 bases fitting TRBD2. Germline V lookup: CDR1 SGHTA, CDR2 FQGTGA. Trimming removed 5 bases from V and 4 bases from J; junction bases left unmatched: 7. The CDR3 runs to 15 residues.

This clonotype was detected ten times or more. The rearrangement uses TRBV5-6 and TRBJ2-2; maybe TRBD2 (5 bases). The CDR3 length is 13 residues. V lost 7 bases and J lost 1, with 8 bases in between. Germline CDR1 and CDR2: SGHDT and YYEEEE. In DNA form, the CDR3 reads TGTGCCAGCTTAGCGAGGAACACCGGGGAGCTGTTTTTT. It yields the protein CASLARNTGELFF.

This clonotype has at least ten counts. V and J are TRBV6-6 and TRBJ2-7, with D unresolved. CDR1 and CDR2 from the germline V gene are MNHNY and SVGAGI (reference sequence). Trimming took off 6 bases at V and 3 bases at J, with 15 bases between the two ends. The CDR3 consists of 14 residues. CDR3 coding DNA: TGTGCCAGCAGACCTGACCCCTCCAACTACGAGCAGTACTTC. This codes for CASRPDPSNYEQYF.

As regards this clonotype: Here the CDR3 omits its conserved ending phenylalanine or tryptophan, so a read error is the likely source. This chain links TRBV29-1 with TRBJ2-7; TRBD1 matches 7 bases. The CDR3 length is 13 residues. Germline CDR1 SQVTM, CDR2 ANQGSEA. CDR3 sequence: CAWKQGYSYEQYL. In DNA form, the CDR3 reads TGTGCCTGGAAACAGGGGTACAGCTACGAGCAGTACCTC.

Ten or more counts support this clonotype. The CDR3 nucleotides read TGTGCCAGCAGCTTAGGCGTGAGCACTGAAGCTTTCTTT. Protein: CASSLGVSTEAFF. The chain links TRBV7-2 to TRBJ1-1, with D uncertain. Trimming removed 1 base at V and 4 bases at J, with 7 bases between. Germline V gene data show CDR1 as SGHTA and CDR2 as FQGNSA. This CDR3 is built from 13 residues.

This clonotype was counted a few times. The J gene is TRBJ2-3, the V gene TRBV20-1; 8 bases line up with TRBD2. V trimming: 7 bases; J trimming: 2 bases; junction bases outside the gene matches: 5. CDR1 and CDR2 (germline): DFQATT, SNEGSKA (reference sequence). The CDR3 loop spans 13 amino acids. The CDR3 bases are TGCAGTGGGTTAGCGGGATCCACAGATACGCAGTATTTT. Protein sequence: CSGLAGSTDTQYF.

Points on this clonotype: This may stem from a read error, because a much larger clone lies one nucleotide away. V and J are TRBV25-1 and TRBJ2-5, with D possibly being TRBD1 or TRBD2 (5 bases each). CDR3 length equals 14 residues. Germline CDR1 and CDR2: MGHDK and SYGVNS. The CDR3 nucleotides read TGTGCCAGCAGCCCGACAGCTAGCCAAGGGACCCAGTACTTC. Translated: CASSPTASQGTQYF.